Below, 18 T cell receptor delta chains from the same sample are listed, as sequenced in a study of γδ T cells in repeated Plasmodium falciparum infection. Flow sorting of PBMC yielded separate Vgamma9/Vdelta2+ and Vdelta2-negative gammadelta T cell populations for bulk repertoire analysis. TCRdb redid clone calling on the multiplex PCR reads using CATT. The sample has 45,000 to 60,000 delta-chain clones, about 2% seen once. Sequenced material: gamma-delta T cells from blood. These receptors all come from a pool of human donors (malaria-infected and uninfected, not separated).

This clone was seen a few times. This DNA translates differently at residue 5 from the TCRdb protein, which is that of a much larger clone; a read error is likely, and the protein shown is the DNA's own translation. This chain links TRDV1 with TRDJ1, with 10 bases aligning to TRDD3. TCRdb gives no J gene; it was assigned here by matching the DNA to germline. The CDR3 consists of 21 residues. Germline V CDR1 and CDR2: TSWWSYY, QGS. The CDR3 is CALGKLVPYWGIPVGADKLIF. CDR3 nucleotide sequence: TGTGCTCTTGGGAAACTAGTCCCCTACTGGGGGATCCCGGTTGGCGCCGATAAACTCATCTTT.

Comment on this clone: Within the sample, other DNA sequences also encode this same CDR3. The chain has TRDV1 and TRDJ1, with TRDD3 identical over 7 bases. CDR1 is TSWWSYY, CDR2 QGS, per germline. This CDR3 has 22 amino acids. V dropped 3 bases and J dropped 0; count of bases not matched to a gene: 25. CDR3 in amino acids: CALGENQFKYWGTPLYTDKLIF. DNA of the CDR3: TGTGCTCTTGGGGAGAACCAATTCAAGTACTGGGGTACACCTCTGTACACCGATAAACTCATCTTT.

As to this clone: The protein TCRdb gives is from a much larger clone and does not agree with this DNA's translation at residue 11, likely a read error; the protein shown here comes from the DNA. The chain's CDR3 is CACDKLMGDTRTNWDTRQMFF. The CDR3 bases are TGTGCCTGTGACAAGTTGATGGGGGATACCAGAACGAACTGGGACACCCGACAGATGTTTTTC. V usage is TRDV2 and J usage is TRDJ3, with 10 bases that match TRDD3. TCRdb offers no J gene call, so here the DNA was matched to germline to obtain one. Germline CDR1 GEAIGNYY, CDR2 EKD. V shed 2 bases and J 3 bases; nucleotides not matched to a gene: 15. The CDR3 loop spans 21 amino acids.

As to this clone: The protein recorded in TCRdb matches a much larger clone and deviates from this DNA's translation at residue 9, suggesting a read error; the protein here is obtained by translating the DNA. At the DNA level, this CDR3 is encoded by other sequences in the same sample as well. The chain has TRDV3 and TRDJ1; D call uncertain. Because TCRdb records no J gene, it was assigned here through a match of the DNA to germline. The CDR3 has 13 residues. Deletions cut 4 bases from V and 8 bases from J, with 20 bases between. Germline V lookup: CDR1 TVYSNPD, CDR2 GDNSRS (reference sequence). The CDR3: CASAGLEYEKLIF. The CDR3 nucleotides read TGTGCCTCCGCCGGTCTTGAGTACGAAAAACTCATCTTT.

A few counts support this clone. This probably arose from a read error, given a far larger clone one base away. The same CDR3 also results from other DNA sequences found in this sample. In nucleotides, the CDR3 is TGCGCTTTCTCTAATCGCGACCGTGGGGGAAGAGGGGGCGATAAACTCATCTTT. Amino acid sequence: CAFSNRDRGGRGGDKLIF. The rearrangement joins TRDV3 to TRDJ1, with TRDD3 matching over 7 bases. Assignment of the J gene here rests on matching the DNA to germline, because TCRdb gives none. The CDR3 contains 18 residues. The V gene's germline CDR1 is TVYSNPD and CDR2 GDNSRS (reference sequence).

To note about this clone: TCRdb has a much larger clone's protein, which differs at residue 12 from the translation of this DNA, likely because of a read error; what is shown is the protein translated from the DNA. The chain links TRDV2 to TRDJ1; TRDD3 aligns across 7 bases. No J gene was available from TCRdb, and it was assigned here by a germline match of the DNA. The germline CDR1 and CDR2 sequences are GEAIGNYY and EKD. The CDR3 length is 15 residues. The CDR3 DNA reads as TGTGCCTGTGACACAAAGGGGGGATCCACCGATACACTCATCTTT. Amino acids: CACDTKGGSTDTLIF.

This clone occurred many times. The chain couples TRDV1 to TRDJ1; the match to TRDD3 covers 9 bases. V dropped 0 bases and J dropped 3; count of bases not matched to a gene: 17. The length of the CDR3 is 20 residues. Germline CDR1 TSWWSYY, CDR2 QGS. DNA for the CDR3: TGTGCTCTTGGGGAACTAACAAACCGGGGGATACTTCCCGGCCCCGATAAACTCATCTTT. Amino acid sequence: CALGELTNRGILPGPDKLIF.

This clone has a count of ten or more. V is TRAV38-2/DV8 and J is TRDJ1; TRDD3 matches 8 bases. The J segment lost 0 bases and the V segment lost 3 bases, leaving 25 bases of the junction unmatched. Germline V CDR1 and CDR2: TSESDYY, QEAYKQQN. This CDR3 region has 22 residues. The CDR3 spells CAYRTSGWGMNVPLLYTDKLIF. DNA for the CDR3: TGTGCTTATAGGACCTCGGGGTGGGGGATGAACGTACCCCTACTGTACACCGATAAACTCATCTTT.

The sample holds many counts of this clone. The chain carries TRDV1 and TRDJ1; 11 bases line up with TRDD3. The germline V gene encodes CDR1 TSWWSYY and CDR2 QGS. The CDR3 totals 22 residues. V lost 0 bases to trimming and J lost 0 bases; unmatched junction nucleotides: 18. CDR3 protein: CALGELRPAYWGINPYTDKLIF. The CDR3 DNA reads as TGTGCTCTTGGGGAACTGCGGCCCGCCTACTGGGGGATAAATCCGTACACCGATAAACTCATCTTT.

The sample holds a few counts of this clone. A far larger clone is only one base removed, so a read error is likely. The identical CDR3 is also encoded by other nucleotide sequences in the sample. The rearrangement joins TRDV1 to TRDJ1; 10 bases agree with TRDD3. TCRdb leaves out the J gene; it was filled in here by matching the DNA to germline. Trimming removed 0 bases from V and 1 base from J; junction bases left unmatched: 29. The CDR3 has 25 residues. Germline CDR1 is TSWWSYY and CDR2 is QGS. The CDR3 sequence: CALGELLRGATLLGDYWGFTDKLIF. The CDR3 nucleotides are TGTGCTCTTGGGGAACTTTTGAGAGGAGCTACTCTACTGGGGGATTACTGGGGGTTCACCGATAAACTCATCTTT.

This clone was observed at least ten times. The J gene is TRDJ4, the V gene TRDV1, with 12 bases matching TRDD3. Germline matching of the DNA provided the J gene here, since TCRdb leaves it blank. With 9 bases clipped from V and 2 bases from J, the junction kept 22 bases outside the gene matches. Germline CDR1 TSWWSYY, CDR2 QGS. CDR3 size: 19 residues. The CDR3 coding sequence is TGTGCTCTCCTCGTTCCTGCCTACCTGGGGGATACGCTGGCGAGACCCCTGATCTTT. Translating it yields CALLVPAYLGDTLARPLIF.

This clone was observed a few times. This DNA's translation and the protein TCRdb lists, from a much larger clone, do not match at residue 20, likely due to a read error; the protein shown is translated from the DNA. CDR3 sequence: CALGTNGGRPSKILGIKYTGKLIF. The CDR3 coding sequence is TGTGCTCTTGGGACGAACGGAGGGAGGCCTTCCAAAATACTGGGGATAAAGTACACCGGTAAACTCATCTTT. The rearrangement links TRDV1 to TRDJ1; D possibly corresponds to TRDD3 (7 bases). The J gene comes from matching the DNA to germline here; TCRdb lacks it. The CDR3 runs 24 residues. The germline gives CDR1 TSWWSYY, CDR2 QGS.

This clone was found many times. A read error is the likely source, as a far larger clone sits one nucleotide away. Other DNA sequences of this sample code for an identical CDR3. The J gene is TRDJ1, the V gene TRDV2; D not resolved. The CDR3 loop spans 14 amino acids. Deletions cut 9 bases from V and 9 bases from J, with 25 bases between. From germline, CDR1 is GEAIGNYY and CDR2 EKD. The CDR3 here is CASDLSRPSRQLIF. DNA of the CDR3: TGTGCCAGCGACCTCTCGAGGCCCTCAAGGCAACTCATCTTT.

The sample holds many counts of this clone. The V call is TRDV1, the J call TRDJ1; D unclear. The germline CDR1 and CDR2 sequences are TSWWSYY and QGS. The V end lost 0 bases, the J end lost 0 bases, and 11 bases lay between the germline ends. This CDR3 is 16 amino acids long. In DNA form, the CDR3 reads TGTGCTCTTGGGGAACTCCCCAACCTCTACACCGATAAACTCATCTTT. Translating gives CALGELPNLYTDKLIF.

This clone was counted at least ten times. TCRdb's listed protein matches a much larger clone and diverges from this DNA's translation at residue 13, likely through a read error; the protein shown comes from the DNA. The DNA of the CDR3 is TGTGCCTGTGACACCAACTTACTGGGGATTTACCCTATGCCCGATAAACTCATCTTT. This translates into CACDTNLLGIYPMPDKLIF. The chain joins TRDV2 to TRDJ1; 7 positions match TRDD3. TCRdb leaves out the J gene; it was filled in here by matching the DNA to germline. This CDR3 spans 19 amino acids. The V gene's germline CDR1 is GEAIGNYY and CDR2 EKD. V shed 0 bases, J shed 3 bases, and the junction held 18 bases outside the gene matches.

This clone was counted between two and nine times. This DNA translates differently at residue 15 from the TCRdb protein, which is that of a much larger clone; a read error is likely, and the protein shown is the DNA's own translation. The V gene call reads TRDV2; no J gene was called; the table's D call of TRDD3 was not tested on the DNA. The CDR3 covers 16 residues. Per germline, CDR1 GEAIGNYY and CDR2 EKD. In nucleotides, the CDR3 is TGTGCCTGTGACGCCCGCGCCACAGTGGGCTGGAGGGAACTCACCTTT. Its translation: CACDARATVGWRELTF.

This clone occurred many times. TCRdb attributes to this sequence the protein of a much larger clone, which differs from the DNA translation at residue 8; a read error is likely, and the protein displayed is translated from the DNA. The rearrangement links TRDV2 to TRDJ3, with a tentative D call TRDD3 (6 bases). TCRdb supplies no J gene; here it was assigned by aligning the nucleotide sequence to germline. The V gene's germline CDR1 is GEAIGNYY and CDR2 EKD. The V and J ends lost 1 base and 0 bases respectively, with 21 bases between them. CDR3 length equals 21 residues. As DNA, the CDR3 is TGTGCCTGTGACACTTTACTGGAGGATACACGATCCTCCTGGGACACCCGACAGATGTTTTTC. This codes for CACDTLLEDTRSSWDTRQMFF.

This clone has only a few counts. This likely stems from a read error, as it lies one base from a far larger clone. The chain employs TRDV1 and TRDJ1, with 10 bases fitting TRDD3. TCRdb offers no J gene call, so here the DNA was matched to germline to obtain one. The J segment lost 5 bases and the V segment lost 9 bases, leaving 15 bases of the junction unmatched. Germline V gene sequence: CDR1 TSWWSYY, CDR2 QGS. The CDR3 contains 16 residues. The DNA for the CDR3 is TGTGCTCTCAGGGGGGGATACGCGGGTTACTGGGATAAACTCATCTTT. This translates into CALRGGYAGYWDKLIF.